This entry is about one T cell receptor (beta chain). CDR1 is KGHSH and CDR2 is LQKENI in the germline V gene. The germline V and J ends were trimmed by 6 bases and 5 bases, with 20 bases remaining between them. The CDR3 sequence is 15 residues long. This sample was taken from a study of T cell changes during pregnancy in multiple sclerosis. The repertoire was sequenced with immunoSEQ multiplex PCR; TCRdb's copy has only in-frame clones and lacks some. This sample has 100,000 or so clones, with 80% to 95% found just once. The rearrangement uses TRBV18 and TRBJ2-7, with D possibly matching TRBD1 (5 bases). The TCR comes from a female donor with multiple sclerosis, enrolled in a pregnancy study. Sequenced here: peripheral blood, sampled after pregnancy. The CDR3 DNA reads TGTGCCAGCTCGGTCCAGGGTATGGTCGGCGACGAGCAGTACTTC. As protein: CASSVQGMVGDEQYF.